This T cell receptor (beta chain) came from a study of T cell repertoires in cytomegalovirus infection. Study-level background: Evidence of both CMV infection and a matching HLA type came from public TCR beta signatures. Whole-study results and caveats: CMV-specific HLA-C-restricted TCR beta clonotypes dominated the ex vivo response.

This clonotype appeared a few times. Antigen: not known. The CDR3 has 15 amino acids. Between the trimmed V and J ends, which lost 6 bases and 7 bases, there was a span of 21 bases. Germline V gene sequence: CDR1 MNHEY, CDR2 SMNVEV (reference sequence). TCRdb analysed the reads with MiXCR anew, one entry per CDR3 protein. The table has roughly 140,000 distinct CDR3 sequences, 23% seen once; the top ten hold approximately 11%. This clonotype was obtained from a human donor in good health (CMV status not recorded). Some clones in this sample may be carry-over from other donors' samples. Sample: PBMCs. V usage is TRBV27 and J usage is TRBJ1-2, with D unresolved. CDR3 sequence: CASRERLGGGSGYTF. In DNA form, the CDR3 reads TGTGCCAGCAGGGAGAGGTTGGGAGGAGGCTCTGGCTACACCTTC.